Listed below are T cell receptor beta chains from one sample, sequenced in a study of long-term antiretroviral therapy in people with HIV. Libraries were prepared by immunoSEQ multiplex PCR; TCRdb keeps only in-frame clonotypes and omits some of them. The top ten clones hold roughly a fifth of a sample with roughly 11,000 clones, 85% to 90% of them seen once. The sequencing here drew on unsorted PBMCs, taken 0.2 years before starting antiretroviral therapy. All receptors derive from a woman aged 40 to 55 with HIV. The CDR3 runs from the conserved cysteine through the conserved F or W. Fields, in order: CDR3 length, J gene, D gene, V gene, CDR3 DNA, CDR3 protein. A D gene is named only where the DNA matches it firmly.

CDR3 length: 14
J gene: TRBJ2-7
D gene: NA
V gene: TRBV6-1
CDR3 DNA: TGTGCCAGCAAGACGACAAAGGGAGGTGCCGAGCAGTACTTC
CDR3 protein: CASKTTKGGAEQYF

CDR3 length: 15
J gene: TRBJ2-2
D gene: NA
V gene: TRBV9
CDR3 DNA: TGTGCCAGCAGCTCAAGACTCGAAAACACCGGGGAGCTGTTTTTT
CDR3 protein: CASSSRLENTGELFF

CDR3 length: 11
J gene: TRBJ1-2
D gene: NA
V gene: TRBV5-4
CDR3 DNA: TGTGCCAGCAGCTTGAACTATGGCTACACCTTC
CDR3 protein: CASSLNYGYTF

CDR3 length: 16
J gene: TRBJ2-2
D gene: NA
V gene: TRBV4-1
CDR3 DNA: TGCGCCAGCAGCCAATCCAGAACAGCGAACACCGGGGAGCTGTTTTTT
CDR3 protein: CASSQSRTANTGELFF

CDR3 length: 15
J gene: TRBJ1-1
D gene: NA
V gene: TRBV7-2
CDR3 DNA: TGTGCCAGCAGCTTAGAAGGTATAGGGAACACTGAAGCTTTCTTT
CDR3 protein: CASSLEGIGNTEAFF

CDR3 length: 12
J gene: TRBJ2-7
D gene: NA
V gene: TRBV19
CDR3 DNA: TGTGCCAGTAGTTGGAAAAATGGCGAGCAGTACTTC
CDR3 protein: CASSWKNGEQYF

CDR3 length: 15
J gene: TRBJ1-6
D gene: TRBD1
V gene: TRBV10-1
CDR3 DNA: TGCGCCAGCAGTGAGTCCGGGACAGGGCGATCACCCCTCCACTTT
CDR3 protein: CASSESGTGRSPLHF

CDR3 length: 11
J gene: TRBJ2-1
D gene: TRBD1
V gene: TRBV29-1
CDR3 DNA: TGCAGCGTTGGGGACAGGAATGAGCAGTTCTTC
CDR3 protein: CSVGDRNEQFF

CDR3 length: 14
J gene: TRBJ1-4
D gene: NA
V gene: TRBV7-2
CDR3 DNA: TGTGCCAGCAGCGTACAGGGTACGGAGGAAAAACTGTTTTTT
CDR3 protein: CASSVQGTEEKLFF

CDR3 length: 12
J gene: TRBJ1-5
D gene: NA
V gene: TRBV19
CDR3 DNA: TGTGCCAGTAGCGAACTTGGTCAGCCCCAGCATTTT
CDR3 protein: CASSELGQPQHF

CDR3 length: 17
J gene: TRBJ1-1
D gene: NA
V gene: TRBV4-3
CDR3 DNA: TGCGCCAGCAGCCAGGGGGCAGGGTCGGGAGTGAACACTGAAGCTTTCTTT
CDR3 protein: CASSQGAGSGVNTEAFF

CDR3 length: 13
J gene: TRBJ1-1
D gene: TRBD1
V gene: TRBV19
CDR3 DNA: TGTGCCAGTAGTTACAGGGGGAACACTGAAGCTTTCTTT
CDR3 protein: CASSYRGNTEAFF